The entry that follows covers one TCR beta chain sequence. Its antigen is undetermined. Researchers used 5'RACE with constant-segment primers to make TCR alpha and TCR beta cDNA libraries that carry sample barcodes and UMIs. One entry per CDR3 protein, called by TCRdb with MiXCR from the 5' RACE reads. The data contain about 110,000 distinct CDR3 sequences, roughly 19% of them singletons. V lost 4 bases, J lost 4 bases, and 14 bases lay in between. Germline lookup yields CDR1 KGHDR and CDR2 SFDVKD. The length of the CDR3 is 15 residues. The entry originates in a study of T-cell memory formation after mild COVID-19. Study-wide findings and caveats: A balance of CD4 and CD8 characterized clones contracting day 15 to 85, whereas later expanders leaned CD4+. In pre-infection memory, a portion of responding clones appeared, which suggested that cross-reactive memory joined. For contracting clones, CD4+ ones sat mainly in CM and EM, CD8+ in EMRA.

The receptor was isolated from a man aged 18 to 29 who had mild COVID-19 (a few samples of this study predate the infection). Cell type and time point are not known. The specimen sequenced was PBMCs or a T cell subset sorted from them (not recorded which). The chain combines TRBV24-1 with TRBJ2-3; D is uncertain. CDR3 nucleotide sequence: TGTGCCACCAGTGACCGCGGACCCGGCGCAGATACGCAGTATTTT. Translated: CATSDRGPGADTQYF.